The TCR beta chain described here comes from a study of control samples from healthy donors and cancer patients. This table comes from immunoSEQ multiplex PCR, and its TCRdb copy is limited to in-frame clones, with some not included. The sample has under 450,000 clones, more than 80% seen once; the top ten hold around 6.4%. The CDR3 extends over 12 amino acids. V lost 0 bases to trimming and J lost 10 bases, with 8 bases between them. Germline V gene data show CDR1 as SGHDN and CDR2 as FVKESK. This receptor was obtained from a man aged 40-55 years with head and neck cancer. Sequences were obtained from PBMCs. J is TRBJ2-3 and V is TRBV14; weak D call: TRBD2 (5 bases). CDR3 sequence reads: CASSQEGEAQYF. In DNA form, the CDR3 reads TGTGCCAGCAGCCAAGAGGGAGAGGCGCAGTATTTT.